The present T cell receptor (beta chain) was sequenced within a study of blood T cells in healthy people across ages. A J-beta primer mix and a sample-barcoded 5' primer were used in a second PCR of roughly 6 to 12 cycles. TCRdb re-derived calls from the 5' RACE reads in MiXCR, one entry per CDR3 protein. Altogether roughly 800,000 distinct CDR3 sequences are present, just under 25% being singletons, with the ten largest covering more than 8%. Peripheral blood was drawn, roughly 10 milliliters per donor. The data were also submitted as part of a second study, on T cells of mothers and their children. From that report: Each donor was one of three healthy Caucasian mothers or one of their six children. In related and unrelated pairs alike, thymic selection shapes TCR recombination output, with inherited differences minor.

What was sequenced was blood. The sequence came from a boy aged 5 to 17 in good health.

In DNA form, the CDR3 reads TGCAGTGCCCGAGAGGGAGGAGAGACCCAGTACTTC. This encodes CSAREGGETQYF. This chain joins TRBV20-1 and TRBJ2-5; D is perhaps TRBD2 (6 bases). This CDR3 comprises 12 residues. Germline CDR1 DFQATT, CDR2 SNEGSKA (reference sequence). Trimming removed 6 bases at V and 4 bases at J, with 12 bases between.